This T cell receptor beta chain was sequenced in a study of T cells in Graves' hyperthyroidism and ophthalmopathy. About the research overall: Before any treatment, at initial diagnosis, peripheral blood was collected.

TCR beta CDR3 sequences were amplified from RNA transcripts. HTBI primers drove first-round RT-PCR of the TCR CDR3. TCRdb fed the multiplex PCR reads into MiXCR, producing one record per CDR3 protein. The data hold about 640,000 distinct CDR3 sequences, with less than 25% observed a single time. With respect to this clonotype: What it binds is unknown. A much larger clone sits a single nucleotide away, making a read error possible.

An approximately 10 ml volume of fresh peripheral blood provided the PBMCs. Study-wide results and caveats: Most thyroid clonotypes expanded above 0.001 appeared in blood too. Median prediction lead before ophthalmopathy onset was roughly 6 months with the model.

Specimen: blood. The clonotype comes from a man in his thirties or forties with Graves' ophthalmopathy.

DNA of the CDR3: TGTGCCAGCAGCCCCGCGACTAGCGGATCCTACGAGCAGTACTTC. Protein product: CASSPATSGSYEQYF. V and J are TRBV5-6 and TRBJ2-7; 9 bases are a match to TRBD2. Trimming cost V 4 bases and J 1 base; bases outside gene matches: 6. This CDR3 contains 15 residues. CDR1 is SGHDT, CDR2 YYEEEE, per germline.